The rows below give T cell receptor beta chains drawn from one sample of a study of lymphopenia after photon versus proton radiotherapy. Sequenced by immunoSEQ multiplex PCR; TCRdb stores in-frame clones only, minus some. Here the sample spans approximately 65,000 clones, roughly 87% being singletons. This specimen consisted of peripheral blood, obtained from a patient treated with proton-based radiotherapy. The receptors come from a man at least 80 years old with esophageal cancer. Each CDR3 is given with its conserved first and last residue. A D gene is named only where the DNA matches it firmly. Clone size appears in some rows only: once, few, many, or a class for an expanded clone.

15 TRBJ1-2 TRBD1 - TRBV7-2 CASSLGNKGANGYTF TGTGCCAGCAGCTTAGGCAATAAGGGGGCGAATGGCTACACCTTC
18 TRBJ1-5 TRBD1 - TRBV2 CASSESGRGHVDNQPQHF TGTGCCAGCAGTGAATCTGGCAGGGGGCATGTGGACAATCAGCCCCAGCATTTT
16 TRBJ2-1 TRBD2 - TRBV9 CASSFTSGGGNNEQFF TGTGCCAGCAGCTTTACTAGCGGGGGAGGGAACAATGAGCAGTTCTTC
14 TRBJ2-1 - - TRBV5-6 CASSITGSYNEQFF TGTGCCAGCAGCATCACCGGGTCCTACAATGAGCAGTTCTTC
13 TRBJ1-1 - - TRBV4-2 CASSQDRVNEAFF TGTGCCAGCAGCCAGGACCGGGTCAATGAAGCTTTCTTT
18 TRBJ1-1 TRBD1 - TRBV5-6 CASSSKFQGGLMNTEAFF TGTGCCAGCAGTTCCAAGTTCCAGGGGGGTCTGATGAACACTGAAGCTTTCTTT
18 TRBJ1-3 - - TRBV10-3 CAISESRLTAVSGNTIYF TGTGCCATCAGTGAGTCGCGTTTGACAGCGGTCTCTGGAAACACCATATATTTT
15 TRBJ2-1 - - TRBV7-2 CASSRGSGSYNEQFF TGTGCCAGCAGCCGGGGGAGCGGCTCCTACAATGAGCAGTTCTTC
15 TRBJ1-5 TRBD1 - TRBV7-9 CASSWTGAINQPQHF TGTGCCAGCAGCTGGACAGGGGCGATCAATCAGCCCCAGCATTTT
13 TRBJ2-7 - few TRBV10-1 CASSATPSDEQYF TGCGCCAGCAGCGCTACTCCTTCCGACGAGCAGTACTTC
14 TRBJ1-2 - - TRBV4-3 CASSRGGGNYGYTF TGCGCCAGCAGCCGTGGCGGCGGGAACTATGGCTACACCTTC
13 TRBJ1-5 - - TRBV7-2 CASSFEINQPQHF TGTGCCAGCAGCTTTGAGATCAATCAGCCCCAGCATTTT
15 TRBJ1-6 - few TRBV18 CASSGAGTPDSPLHF TGTGCCAGCTCAGGGGCCGGGACGCCTGATTCACCCCTCCACTTT
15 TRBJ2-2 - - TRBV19 CASSPQSGFTGELFF TGTGCCAGTAGTCCCCAAAGCGGCTTCACCGGGGAGCTGTTTTTT
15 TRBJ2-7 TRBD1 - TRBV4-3 CASSQGTGGTYEQYF TGCGCCAGCAGCCAAGGGACAGGGGGGACGTACGAGCAGTACTTC
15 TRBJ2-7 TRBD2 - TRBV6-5 CASSYSPSGSYEQYF TGTGCCAGCAGTTACTCTCCTAGCGGCTCCTACGAGCAGTACTTC
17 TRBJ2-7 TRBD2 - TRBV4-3 CASSQDRTSGDWYEQYF TGCGCCAGCAGCCAAGATCGGACTAGCGGGGATTGGTACGAGCAGTACTTC
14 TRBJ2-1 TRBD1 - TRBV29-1 CSVEEGTGTTEQFF TGCAGCGTTGAAGAGGGGACAGGCACGACTGAGCAGTTCTTC
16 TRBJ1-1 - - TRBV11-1 CASSLILNRENTEAFF TGTGCCAGCAGCTTAATTCTGAACAGAGAGAACACTGAAGCTTTCTTT
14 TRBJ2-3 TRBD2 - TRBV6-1 CASKTSVGTDTQYF TGTGCCAGCAAGACTAGCGTCGGGACAGATACGCAGTATTTT
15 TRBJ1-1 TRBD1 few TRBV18 CASSQTGTGNTEAFF TGTGCCAGCTCACAGACCGGGACAGGAAACACTGAAGCTTTCTTT
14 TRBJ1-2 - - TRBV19 CASSRERGDYGYTF TGTGCCAGTAGCCGGGAGAGGGGAGATTATGGCTACACCTTC
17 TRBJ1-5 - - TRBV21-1 CASSKMGPQGLNQPQHF TGTGCCAGCAGCAAAATGGGCCCACAGGGGCTCAATCAGCCCCAGCATTTT
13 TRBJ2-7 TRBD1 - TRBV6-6 CASSIHRGREQYF TGTGCCAGCAGTATACACAGGGGGCGGGAGCAGTACTTC
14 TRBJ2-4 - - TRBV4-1 CASSSDRSKNIQYF TGCGCCAGCAGCTCTGACAGGAGTAAAAACATTCAGTACTTC
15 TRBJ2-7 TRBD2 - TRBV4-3 CASSQDPLAGYEQYF TGCGCCAGCAGCCAAGATCCACTAGCGGGGTACGAGCAGTACTTC
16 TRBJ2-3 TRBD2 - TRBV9 CASSAGLAGVTDTQYF TGTGCCAGCAGCGCGGGACTAGCGGGAGTGACAGATACGCAGTATTTT
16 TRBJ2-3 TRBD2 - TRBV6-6 CASSYSGGFITDTQYF TGTGCCAGCAGTTACTCCGGGGGGTTCATCACAGATACGCAGTATTTT
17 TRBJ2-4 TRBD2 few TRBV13 CASSPGGLAGGGAFQYF TGTGCCAGCAGCCCCGGGGGACTAGCGGGGGGCGGGGCCTTTCAGTACTTC
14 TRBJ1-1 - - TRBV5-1 CASSSELTPVRAFF TGCGCCAGCAGCTCTGAACTAACACCAGTCCGAGCTTTCTTT
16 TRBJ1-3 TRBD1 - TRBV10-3 CATNPGQGRPGNTIYF TGTGCCACCAACCCTGGACAGGGTCGGCCTGGAAACACCATATATTTT
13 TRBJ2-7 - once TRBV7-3 CASSSGPYYEQYF TGTGCCAGCAGCTCCGGACCCTACTACGAGCAGTACTTC
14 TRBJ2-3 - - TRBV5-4 CASSSTFVAGVGDF TGTGCCAGCAGCTCAACCTTCGTCGCCGGGGTAGGGGATTTT
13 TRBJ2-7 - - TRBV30 CAWSREGLYEQYF TGTGCCTGGAGTCGTGAGGGCCTCTACGAGCAGTACTTC
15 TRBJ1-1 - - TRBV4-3 CASSQVLGVWVEAFF TGCGCCAGCAGCCAAGTTCTAGGGGTTTGGGTTGAAGCTTTCTTT
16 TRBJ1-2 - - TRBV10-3 CAISETGLISNYGYTF TGTGCCATCAGTGAGACAGGGTTGATCTCTAACTATGGCTACACCTTC
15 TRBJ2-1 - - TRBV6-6 CASSTRDSAKNEQFF TGTGCCAGCAGCACCCGGGACTCCGCAAAGAATGAGCAGTTCTTC
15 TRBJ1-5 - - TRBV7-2 CASRQQVRGPSPQHF TGTGCCAGCAGGCAGCAGGTGAGGGGACCATCGCCCCAGCATTTT
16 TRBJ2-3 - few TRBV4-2 CASSQETRGAIDTQYF TGTGCCAGCAGCCAAGAGACCCGGGGGGCAATAGATACGCAGTATTTT
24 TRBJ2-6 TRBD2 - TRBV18 CASSPTPPGGGGTTQGSGANVLTF TGTGCCAGCTCACCAACCCCCCCCGGGGGCGGGGGGACCACCCAAGGCTCTGGGGCCAACGTCCTGACTTTC
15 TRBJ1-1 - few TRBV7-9 CASSFGQLMNTEAFF TGTGCCAGCAGCTTTGGTCAGCTTATGAACACTGAAGCTTTCTTT
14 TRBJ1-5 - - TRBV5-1 CASSLEGADQPQHF TGCGCCAGCAGCTTGGAAGGGGCGGATCAGCCCCAGCATTTT
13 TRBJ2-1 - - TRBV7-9 CASSPAHDNEQFF TGTGCCAGCAGCCCTGCGCATGACAATGAGCAGTTCTTC
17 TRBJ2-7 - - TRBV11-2 CASSLDGGSALSYEQYF TGTGCCAGCAGCTTAGATGGGGGCAGCGCACTCTCCTACGAGCAGTACTTC
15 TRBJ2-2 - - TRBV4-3 CASSQTGLATGELFF TGCGCCAGCAGCCAAACAGGGCTGGCCACCGGGGAGCTGTTTTTT
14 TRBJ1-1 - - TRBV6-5 CATRTAVANTEAFF TGTGCCACCAGAACAGCAGTAGCTAACACTGAAGCTTTCTTT
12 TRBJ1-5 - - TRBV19 CAGKTGHQPQHF TGTGCCGGCAAAACAGGGCATCAGCCCCAGCATTTT
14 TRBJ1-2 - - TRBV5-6 CASSPGLQLSGYTF TGTGCCAGCAGCCCGGGACTACAACTGTCTGGCTACACCTTC
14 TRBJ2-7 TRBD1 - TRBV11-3 CASSPRDRGYEQYF TGTGCCAGCAGCCCCAGGGACAGGGGCTACGAGCAGTACTTC
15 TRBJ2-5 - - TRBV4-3 CASSQGEDIQETQYF TGCGCCAGCAGCCAAGGAGAGGACATCCAAGAGACCCAGTACTTC
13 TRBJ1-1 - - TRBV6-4 CASSFDRNTEAFF TGTGCCAGCAGCTTCGACAGGAACACTGAAGCTTTCTTT
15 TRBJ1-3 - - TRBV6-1 CASSEFWGSGNTIYF TGTGCCAGCAGTGAGTTCTGGGGCTCTGGAAACACCATATATTTT
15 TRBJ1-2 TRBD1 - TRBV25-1 CASSESIGRGHGYTF TGTGCCAGCAGTGAATCAATTGGCAGGGGGCATGGCTACACCTTC
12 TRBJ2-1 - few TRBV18 CASSPETTKQFF TGTGCCAGCTCACCAGAGACTACCAAACAGTTCTTC
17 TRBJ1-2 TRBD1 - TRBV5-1 CASSFQQGATLNYGYTF TGCGCCAGCAGCTTTCAACAGGGGGCCACCCTTAACTATGGCTACACCTTC